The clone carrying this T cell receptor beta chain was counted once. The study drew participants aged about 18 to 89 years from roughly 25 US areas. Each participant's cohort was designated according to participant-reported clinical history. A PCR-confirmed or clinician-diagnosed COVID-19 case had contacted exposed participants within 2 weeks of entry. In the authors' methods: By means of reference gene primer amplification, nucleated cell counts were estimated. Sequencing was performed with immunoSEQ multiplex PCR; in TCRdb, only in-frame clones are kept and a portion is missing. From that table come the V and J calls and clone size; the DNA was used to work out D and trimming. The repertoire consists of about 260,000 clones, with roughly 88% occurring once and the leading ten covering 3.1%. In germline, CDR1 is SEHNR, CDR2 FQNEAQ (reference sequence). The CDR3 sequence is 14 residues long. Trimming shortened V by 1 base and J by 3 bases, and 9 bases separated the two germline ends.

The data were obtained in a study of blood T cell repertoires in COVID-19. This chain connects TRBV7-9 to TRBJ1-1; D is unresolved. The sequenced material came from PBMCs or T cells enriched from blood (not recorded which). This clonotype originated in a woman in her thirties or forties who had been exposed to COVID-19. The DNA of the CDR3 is TGTGCCAGCAGCTTAGACTTTCGGTACACTGAAGCTTTCTTT. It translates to CASSLDFRYTEAFF. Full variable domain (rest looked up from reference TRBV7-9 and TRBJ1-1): DTGVSQNPRHKITKRGQNVTFRCDPISEHNRLYWYRQTLGQGPEFLTYFQNEAQLEKSRLLSDRFSAERPKGSFSTLEIQRTEQGDSAMYLCASSLDFRYTEAFFGQGTRLTVV.